This T cell receptor (beta chain) comes out of a study of blood T cell repertoires in COVID-19. In the study overall: The United States, Italy and Spain were the sources of the acute and convalescent COVID-19 samples. T cells, B-cell-depleted T cells, or PBMCs supplied cDNA or gDNA.

Original methodology: Estimation of nucleated cell counts relied on the amplification of reference gene primers. TCRdb's copy holds only in-frame clones and misses some; the assay was immunoSEQ multiplex PCR. That table is the source of V, J and clone size, and D and trimming were worked out from the DNA. The sample has 30,000 to 40,000 clones; roughly nine tenths are singletons. The TCR originated in a man in his 70s with active COVID-19. The source material was peripheral blood.

The CDR3: CASSFIGSGRETQYF. The CDR3 DNA sequence: TGCGCCAGCAGCTTTATCGGTAGCGGGCGAGAGACCCAGTACTTC. The rearrangement uses TRBV5-1 and TRBJ2-5, with 7 bases identical to TRBD2. The germline V gene encodes CDR1 SGHRS and CDR2 YFSETQ. J gave up 4 bases and V 2 bases, and 8 bases lay outside the gene matches. There are 15 residues in the CDR3.